One and the same sample provided the 8 T cell receptor beta chains below, sequenced in a study of Tregs in tolerant kidney transplant recipients. Some clones are missing from TCRdb's copy, which holds only in-frame ones; the method was immunoSEQ multiplex PCR. This sample contains roughly 32,000 clones. The material sequenced was CD8+ T cells from blood, taken before the transplant. These receptors came from a human donor who received a combined kidney and bone marrow transplant.

In regard to this clone: The CDR3 extends 3 residues past the end of the read, so its final part is completed from the germline J gene. V gene TRBV13 combines with J gene TRBJ2-2, with D possibly being TRBD2 (5 bases). Trimming stripped 5 bases from V and 6 bases from J, with 19 bases between. The CDR3 contains 16 residues. Per germline, CDR1 PRHDT and CDR2 FYEKMQ (reference sequence). The CDR3 loop reads CASSQPSTGKAGELFF. The part of the CDR3 DNA that was read is TGTGCCAGCAGCCAACCTTCTACGGGGAAGGCCGGGGAG.

About this clone itself: The read falls 3 residues short of the CDR3 end, and the missing part is taken from the germline J gene. The rearrangement uses TRBV5-6 and TRBJ1-1, with TRBD1 as a possible D gene (5 bases). This CDR3 spans 14 amino acids. Trimming took off 2 bases at V and 6 bases at J, with 14 bases between the two ends. The germline CDR1 and CDR2 sequences are SGHDT and YYEEEE. The CDR3 spells CASSFAGGFPEAFF. The sequenced part of the CDR3 DNA is TGTGCCAGCAGCTTTGCGGGGGGGTTCCCTGAA.

Comments on this clone: The read gets to within 3 residues of the CDR3 end, and the germline J gene fills in the rest. V is TRBV5-6 and J is TRBJ2-5; the D gene is possibly TRBD2 (6 bases). The CDR3 is made up of 14 amino acids. Trimming pared 4 bases from V and 3 bases from J, leaving 13 bases between. Germline CDR1 and CDR2: SGHDT and YYEEEE. This CDR3 reads CASSLLTGEETQYF. Partial CDR3 DNA: TGTGCCAGCAGCCTCCTCACGGGGGAAGAGACC.

Of note for this clone: Read sequence stops 3 residues before the CDR3 end, and the germline J gene provides the missing end. This chain connects TRBV30 to TRBJ1-4; 7 bases are shared with TRBD1. CDR1 and CDR2 (germline): GTSNPN, SVGIG (reference sequence). This CDR3 is 14 amino acids long. The V segment lost 3 bases and the J segment 8 bases; nucleotides outside the gene matches: 9. This CDR3 reads CAWRTHCRGEKLFF. The part of the CDR3 DNA that was read is TGTGCCTGGAGAACGCATTGCAGGGGGGAAAAA. Supplemented by reference TRBV30 and TRBJ1-4, the full variable domain reads SQTIHQWPATLVQPVGSPLSLECTVEGTSNPNLYWYRQAAGRGLQLLFYSVGIGQISSEVPQNLSASRPQDRQFILSSKKLLLSDSGFYLCAWRTHCRGEKLFFGSGTQLSVL.

Of note for this clone: With the read ending 3 residues before the CDR3 end, the germline J gene is used to fill in that end. The rearrangement links TRBV20-1 to TRBJ2-5; D possibly corresponds to TRBD2 (6 bases). The CDR3 has 11 residues. The germline CDR1 and CDR2 sequences are DFQATT and SNEGSKA (reference sequence). With 3 bases removed from V and 4 bases from J, the gap between germline ends came to 6 bases. Partial CDR3 DNA: TGCAGTGCTAGGGAGGGAGAGACC. Amino acids: CSAREGET. From start to end, the CDR3 is CSAREGETQYF.

Of note for this clone: The read ends 3 residues before the CDR3 terminus; that terminus is restored from the germline J gene. The rearrangement links TRBV19 to TRBJ2-3; 8 nucleotides line up with TRBD1. Unmatched junction bases numbered 8, after V lost 3 bases and J lost 6 bases. The CDR3 loop spans 15 amino acids. Germline V gene data show CDR1 as LNHDA and CDR2 as SQIVND (reference sequence). Incomplete CDR3 DNA: TGTGCCAGTAGTATTTACGGGACAGGCGCGGATACG. Translation gives CASSIYGTGADT. The full CDR3 protein reads CASSIYGTGADTQYF.

About this clone: The read terminates 3 residues ahead of where the CDR3 ends, so the germline J gene completes it. The V and J genes are TRBV6-2 or TRBV6-3 and TRBJ1-1; TRBD1 matches 7 bases. Germline V gives CDR1 MNHEY, CDR2 SVGEGT. The CDR3 is 13 residues long. CDR3 DNA (partial): TGTGCCAGCAGTTACTCGCCAGGGGGAGAA. Protein product: CASSYSPGGE. In full, the CDR3 is CASSYSPGGEAFF.

Comment on this clone: The CDR3 is cut off 3 residues early in the read; its end comes from the germline J gene. The V call is TRBV19, the J call TRBJ1-4; the D is unclear. The germline gives CDR1 LNHDA, CDR2 SQIVND (reference sequence). The CDR3 spans 15 residues. The ends were cut back, 4 bases at V and 0 bases at J, with 9 bases in the middle. The CDR3 sequence is CASSTQTATNEKLFF. The covered CDR3 bases are TGTGCCAGTAGTACTCAGACTGCAACTAATGAAAAA.